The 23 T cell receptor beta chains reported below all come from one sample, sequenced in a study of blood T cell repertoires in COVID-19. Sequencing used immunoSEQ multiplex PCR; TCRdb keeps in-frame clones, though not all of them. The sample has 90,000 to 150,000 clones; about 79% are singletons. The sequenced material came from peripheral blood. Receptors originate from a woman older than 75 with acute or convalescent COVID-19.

CDR3 sequence (DNA): TGCAGCGTTGGGGAAACAGGGTCCCGAAAACTGTTTTTT. It yields the protein CSVGETGSRKLFF. The V and J genes are TRBV29-1 and TRBJ1-4; tentatively, D is TRBD1 (6 bases). The germline V gene has CDR1 SQVTM and CDR2 ANQGSEA. The ends were cut back, 4 bases at V and 10 bases at J, with 16 bases in the middle. The CDR3 length is 13 residues.

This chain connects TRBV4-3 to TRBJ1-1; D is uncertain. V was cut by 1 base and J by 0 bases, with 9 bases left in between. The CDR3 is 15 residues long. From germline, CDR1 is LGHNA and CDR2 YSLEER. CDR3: CASSQGAVMNTEAFF. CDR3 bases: TGCGCCAGCAGCCAAGGCGCGGTAATGAACACTGAAGCTTTCTTT.

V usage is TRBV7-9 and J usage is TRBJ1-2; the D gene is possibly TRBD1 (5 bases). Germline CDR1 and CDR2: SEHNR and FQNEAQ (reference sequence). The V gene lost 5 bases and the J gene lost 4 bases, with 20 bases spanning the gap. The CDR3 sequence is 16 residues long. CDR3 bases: TGTGCCAGCAGCGCCCGGGACTCAGGGACGGGCTATGGCTACACCTTC. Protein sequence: CASSARDSGTGYGYTF.

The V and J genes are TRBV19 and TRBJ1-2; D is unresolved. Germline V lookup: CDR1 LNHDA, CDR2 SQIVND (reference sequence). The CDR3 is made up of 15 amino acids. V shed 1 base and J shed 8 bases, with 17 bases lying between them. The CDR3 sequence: CASSIGGPSVLGYTF. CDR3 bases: TGTGCCAGTAGTATAGGAGGCCCGAGCGTCTTGGGCTACACCTTC. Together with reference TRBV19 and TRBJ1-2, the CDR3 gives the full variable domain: DGGITQSPKYLFRKEGQNVTLSCEQNLNHDAMYWYRQDPGQGLRLIYYSQIVNDFQKGDIAEGYSVSREKKESFPLTVTSAQKNPTAFYLCASSIGGPSVLGYTFGSGTRLTVV.

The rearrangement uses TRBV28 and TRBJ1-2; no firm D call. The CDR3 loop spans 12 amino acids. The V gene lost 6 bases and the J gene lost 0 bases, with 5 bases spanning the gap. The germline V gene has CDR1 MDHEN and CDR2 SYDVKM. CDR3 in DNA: TGTGCCAGCAGAGAGACTAACTATGGCTACACCTTC. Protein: CASRETNYGYTF.

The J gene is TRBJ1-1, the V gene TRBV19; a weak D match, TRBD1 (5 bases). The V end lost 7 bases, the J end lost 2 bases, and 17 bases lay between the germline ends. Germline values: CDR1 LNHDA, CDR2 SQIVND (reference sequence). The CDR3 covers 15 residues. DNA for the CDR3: TGTGCCAGTACTGCAAACGGGGGATATAACACTGAAGCTTTCTTT. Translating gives CASTANGGYNTEAFF.

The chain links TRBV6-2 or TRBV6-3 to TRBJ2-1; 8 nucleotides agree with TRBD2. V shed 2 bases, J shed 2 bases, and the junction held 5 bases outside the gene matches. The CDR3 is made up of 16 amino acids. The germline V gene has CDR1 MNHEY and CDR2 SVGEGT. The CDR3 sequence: CASSYGRGVTYNEQFF. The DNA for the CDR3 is TGTGCCAGCAGTTACGGGCGGGGGGTCACCTACAATGAGCAGTTCTTC.

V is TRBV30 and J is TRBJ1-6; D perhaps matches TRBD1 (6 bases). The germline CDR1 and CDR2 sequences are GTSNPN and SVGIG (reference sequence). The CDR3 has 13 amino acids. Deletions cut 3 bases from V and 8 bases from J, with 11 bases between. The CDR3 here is CAWSEGQYSPLHF. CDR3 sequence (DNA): TGTGCCTGGAGCGAAGGACAGTATTCACCCCTCCACTTT. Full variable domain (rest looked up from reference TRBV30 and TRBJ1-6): SQTIHQWPATLVQPVGSPLSLECTVEGTSNPNLYWYRQAAGRGLQLLFYSVGIGQISSEVPQNLSASRPQDRQFILSSKKLLLSDSGFYLCAWSEGQYSPLHFGNGTRLTVT.

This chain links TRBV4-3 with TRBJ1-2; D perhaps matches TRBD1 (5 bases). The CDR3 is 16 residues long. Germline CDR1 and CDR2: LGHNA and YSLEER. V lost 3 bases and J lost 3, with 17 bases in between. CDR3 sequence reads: CASSQGEAGLDYGYTF. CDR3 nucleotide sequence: TGCGCCAGCAGCCAGGGGGAGGCAGGGCTGGACTATGGCTACACCTTC.

The CDR3, as DNA: TGTGCCAGCAGCCAAGATCCCAGCAGGGGTCCCAATTCACCCCTCCACTTT. Amino acids: CASSQDPSRGPNSPLHF. The rearrangement links TRBV3-1 (or the pseudogene TRBV3-2) to TRBJ1-6, with TRBD1 as a possible D gene (6 bases). The V gene's germline CDR1 is LGHDT and CDR2 YNNKEL (reference sequence). The CDR3 runs 17 residues. Deletions cut 0 bases from V and 7 bases from J, with 16 bases between.

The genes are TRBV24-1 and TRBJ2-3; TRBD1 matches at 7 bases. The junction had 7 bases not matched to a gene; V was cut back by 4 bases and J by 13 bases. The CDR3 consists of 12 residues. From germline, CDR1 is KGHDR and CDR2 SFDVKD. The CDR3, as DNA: TGTGCCACCAGTGAGGGGGACAGTGAAGAGTATTTT. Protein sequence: CATSEGDSEEYF.

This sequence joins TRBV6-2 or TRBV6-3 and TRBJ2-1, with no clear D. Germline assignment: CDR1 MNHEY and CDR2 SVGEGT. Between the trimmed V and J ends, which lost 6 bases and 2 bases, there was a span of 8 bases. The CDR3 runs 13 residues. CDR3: CASSLDTYNEQFF. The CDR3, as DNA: TGTGCCAGCAGCTTAGACACCTACAATGAGCAGTTCTTC.

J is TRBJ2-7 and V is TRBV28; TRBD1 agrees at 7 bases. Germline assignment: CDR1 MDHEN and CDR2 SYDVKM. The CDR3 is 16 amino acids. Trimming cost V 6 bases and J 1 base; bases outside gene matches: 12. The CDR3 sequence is CASSAQRGRGSYEQYF. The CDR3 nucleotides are TGTGCCAGCAGCGCTCAGAGGGGGCGCGGTTCCTACGAGCAGTACTTC.

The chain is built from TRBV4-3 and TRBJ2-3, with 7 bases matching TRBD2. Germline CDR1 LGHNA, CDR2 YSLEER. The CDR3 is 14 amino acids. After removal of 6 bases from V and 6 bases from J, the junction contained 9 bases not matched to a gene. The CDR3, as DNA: TGCGCCAGCAGGGGGGGGTCGGGGGTGGATACGCAGTATTTT. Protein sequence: CASRGGSGVDTQYF.

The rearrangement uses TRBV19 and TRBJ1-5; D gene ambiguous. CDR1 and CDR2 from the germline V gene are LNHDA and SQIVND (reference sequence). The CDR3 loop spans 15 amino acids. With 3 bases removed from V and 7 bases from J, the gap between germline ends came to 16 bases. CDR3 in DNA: TGTGCCAGTAGTATGGAGAACGTTCGGGAGCAGCCCCAGCATTTT. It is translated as CASSMENVREQPQHF.

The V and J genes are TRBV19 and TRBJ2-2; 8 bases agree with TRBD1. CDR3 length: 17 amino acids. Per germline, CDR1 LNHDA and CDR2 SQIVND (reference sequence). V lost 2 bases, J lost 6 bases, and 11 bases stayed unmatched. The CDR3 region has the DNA TGTGCCAGTAGTATAATGGCGGCAGGGGGCGCTGCCGGGGAGCTGTTTTTT. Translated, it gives CASSIMAAGGAAGELFF.

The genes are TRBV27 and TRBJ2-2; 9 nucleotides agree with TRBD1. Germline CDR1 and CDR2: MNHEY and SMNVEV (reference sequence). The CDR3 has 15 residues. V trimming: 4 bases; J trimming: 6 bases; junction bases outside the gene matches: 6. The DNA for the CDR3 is TGTGCCAGCAGTTCAGGGACAGGGAGGGCCGGGGAGCTGTTTTTT. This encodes CASSSGTGRAGELFF.

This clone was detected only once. The CDR3 here is CASSYEAGGKAFF. Written as DNA, the CDR3 is TGTGCCAGCAGTTACGAGGCAGGGGGTAAGGCTTTCTTT. The chain recombines TRBV6-2 or TRBV6-3 with TRBJ1-1; 7 bases fit TRBD1. In germline, CDR1 is MNHEY, CDR2 SVGEGT. V lost 2 bases to trimming and J lost 11 bases; unmatched junction nucleotides: 8. The CDR3 spans 13 residues.

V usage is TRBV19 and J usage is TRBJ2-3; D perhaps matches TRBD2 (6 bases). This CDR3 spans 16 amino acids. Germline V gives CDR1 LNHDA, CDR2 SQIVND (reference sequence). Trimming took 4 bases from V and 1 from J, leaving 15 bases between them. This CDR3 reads CASSTYGTGGTDTQYF. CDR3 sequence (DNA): TGTGCCAGTAGTACATACGGGACGGGGGGCACAGATACGCAGTATTTT.

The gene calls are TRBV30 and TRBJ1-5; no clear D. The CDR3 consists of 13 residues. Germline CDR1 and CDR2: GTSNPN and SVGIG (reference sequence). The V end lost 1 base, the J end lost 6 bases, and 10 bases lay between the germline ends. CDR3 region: CAWSGTEFQPQHF. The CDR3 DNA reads TGTGCCTGGAGTGGAACGGAGTTTCAGCCCCAGCATTTT.

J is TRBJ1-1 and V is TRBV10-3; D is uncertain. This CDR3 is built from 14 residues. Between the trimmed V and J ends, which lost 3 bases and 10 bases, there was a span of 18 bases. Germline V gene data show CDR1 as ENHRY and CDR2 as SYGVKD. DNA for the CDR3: TGTGCCATCAGTGAACGGGGAGGTGGGTTTGGAGCTTTCTTT. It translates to CAISERGGGFGAFF.

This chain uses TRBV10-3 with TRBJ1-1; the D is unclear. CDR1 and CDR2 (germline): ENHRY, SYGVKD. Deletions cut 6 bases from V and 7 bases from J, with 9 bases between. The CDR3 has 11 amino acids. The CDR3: CAISVNNEAFF. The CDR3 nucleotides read TGTGCCATCAGCGTAAATAATGAAGCTTTCTTT.

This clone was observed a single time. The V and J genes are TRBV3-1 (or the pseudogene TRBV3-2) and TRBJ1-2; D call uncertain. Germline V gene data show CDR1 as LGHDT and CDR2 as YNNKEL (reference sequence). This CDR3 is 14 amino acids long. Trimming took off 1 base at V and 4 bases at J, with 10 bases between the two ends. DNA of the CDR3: TGTGCCAGCAGCCAAGCCAGTCTGTCCTATGGCTACACCTTC. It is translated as CASSQASLSYGYTF.